This TCR beta chain emerged from a study of blood T cells in healthy people across ages. Overall study results and limits: Correlation between TCR beta diversity and naive T cell percentage was strong. Long-lived and aged donors differed, with more naive CD4+ cells and higher diversity in the long-lived.

Primed by a sample-barcoded 5' primer and a J-beta primer mix, a second PCR proceeded for about 7 to 11 cycles. Using its own MiXCR run on the 5' RACE reads, TCRdb lists one record per CDR3 protein. The sample shows 800,000 to 900,000 distinct CDR3 sequences, roughly 60% of them seen only once. The authors drew around 11 milliliters of peripheral blood from each donor. The CDR3 is 17 residues long. Germline-derived CDR1 and CDR2 are LGHNA and YNFKEQ. The germline V and J ends were trimmed by 2 bases and 0 bases, with 16 bases remaining between them. This clonotype has just a few counts. No antigen is known for it.

The sequence was collected from a man under 40 in good health. Sequenced sample: blood. This chain connects TRBV4-2 to TRBJ2-5; D tentatively reads TRBD1 or TRBD2 (5 bases each). Here the CDR3 reads CASSQTSGTPYQETQYF. DNA of the CDR3: TGTGCCAGCAGCCAAACCTCCGGGACCCCGTACCAAGAGACCCAGTACTTC.